A single sample gave rise to the 3 T cell receptor beta chains below, sequenced in a study of cytomegalovirus exposure and HLA in healthy donors. The PCR employed 60 Vbeta primers together with 13 Jbeta primers. Libraries were prepared by immunoSEQ multiplex PCR; TCRdb keeps only in-frame clonotypes and omits some of them. The table lists some 160,000 clones, approximately 79% of them singletons, with about 2.2% in the top ten. The sample consisted of PBMCs. Receptor source: a male donor in good health and CMV-seronegative.

The V call is TRBV18, the J call TRBJ1-2; 7 positions match TRBD1. This CDR3 comprises 15 residues. Germline loops: CDR1 KGHSH, CDR2 LQKENI. Unmatched junction bases numbered 6, after V lost 3 bases and J lost 2 bases. Written as DNA, the CDR3 is TGTGCCAGCTCACCTCCCGACAGGGCAAACTATGGCTACACCTTC. Translating gives CASSPPDRANYGYTF.

The chain employs TRBV20-1 and TRBJ2-5; D is unclear. Germline V lookup: CDR1 DFQATT, CDR2 SNEGSKA (reference sequence). CDR3 length: 11 amino acids. The V and J ends lost 3 bases and 3 bases respectively, with 5 bases between them. CDR3 DNA sequence: TGCAGTGCTAGCCGGGAAGAGACCCAGTACTTC. Translating it yields CSASREETQYF.

This chain uses TRBV6-5 with TRBJ1-1; 7 nucleotides agree with TRBD1. The germline V gene has CDR1 MNHEY and CDR2 SVGAGI. V shed 4 bases, J shed 5 bases, and the junction held 10 bases outside the gene matches. The CDR3 is 15 amino acids. The CDR3 loop reads CASSFSGGRGTEAFF. CDR3 bases: TGTGCCAGCAGTTTCTCAGGGGGTCGAGGAACTGAAGCTTTCTTT.